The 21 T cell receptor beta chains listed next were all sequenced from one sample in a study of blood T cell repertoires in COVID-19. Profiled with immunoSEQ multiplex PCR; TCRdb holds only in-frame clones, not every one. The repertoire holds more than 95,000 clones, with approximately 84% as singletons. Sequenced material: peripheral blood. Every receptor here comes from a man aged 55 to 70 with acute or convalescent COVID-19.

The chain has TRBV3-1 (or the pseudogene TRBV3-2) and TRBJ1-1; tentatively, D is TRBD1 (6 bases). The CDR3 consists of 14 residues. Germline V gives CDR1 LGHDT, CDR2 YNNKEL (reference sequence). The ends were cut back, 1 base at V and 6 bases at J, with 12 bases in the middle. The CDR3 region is CASSQVQGGPEAFF. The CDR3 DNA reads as TGTGCCAGCAGCCAAGTACAAGGGGGACCTGAAGCTTTCTTT.

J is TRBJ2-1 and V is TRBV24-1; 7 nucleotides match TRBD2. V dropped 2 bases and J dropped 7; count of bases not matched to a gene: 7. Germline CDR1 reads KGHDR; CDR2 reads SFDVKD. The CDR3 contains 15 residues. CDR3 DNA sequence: TGTGCCACCAGTGATTGGGCGGGAGTACAGAATGAGCAGTTCTTC. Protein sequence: CATSDWAGVQNEQFF.

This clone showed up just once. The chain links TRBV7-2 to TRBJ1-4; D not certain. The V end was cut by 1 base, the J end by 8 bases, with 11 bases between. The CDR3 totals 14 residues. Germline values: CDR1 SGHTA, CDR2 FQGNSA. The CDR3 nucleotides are TGTGCCAGCAGCTTAGACAGTCGTGGGGAAAAACTGTTTTTT. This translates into CASSLDSRGEKLFF.

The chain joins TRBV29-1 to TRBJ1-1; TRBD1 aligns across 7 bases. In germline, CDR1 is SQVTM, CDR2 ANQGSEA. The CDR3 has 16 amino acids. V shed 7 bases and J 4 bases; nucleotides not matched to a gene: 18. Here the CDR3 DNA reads TGCAGCGACAGACTGTCCTCAGGGGGTAGGTGCACTGAAGCTTTCTTT. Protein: CSDRLSSGGRCTEAFF.

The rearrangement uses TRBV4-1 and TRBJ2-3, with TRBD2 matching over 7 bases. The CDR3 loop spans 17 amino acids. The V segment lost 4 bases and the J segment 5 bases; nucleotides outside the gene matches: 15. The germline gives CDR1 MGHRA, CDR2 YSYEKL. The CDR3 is CASSLDGRTHFKDTQYF. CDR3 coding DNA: TGCGCCAGCAGCCTCGACGGGAGGACCCATTTTAAAGATACGCAGTATTTT.

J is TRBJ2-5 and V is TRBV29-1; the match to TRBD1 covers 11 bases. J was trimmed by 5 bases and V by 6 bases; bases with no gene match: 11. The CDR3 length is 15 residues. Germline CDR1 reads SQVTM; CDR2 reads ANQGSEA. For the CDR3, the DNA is TGCAGCGTCGCCGGGACAGGGGGTTATCGGGAGACCCAGTACTTC. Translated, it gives CSVAGTGGYRETQYF. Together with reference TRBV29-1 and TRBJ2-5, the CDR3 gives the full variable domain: SAVISQKPSRDICQRGTSLTIQCQVDSQVTMMFWYRQQPGQSLTLIATANQGSEATYESGFVIDKFPISRPNLTFSTLTVSNMSPEDSSIYLCSVAGTGGYRETQYFGPGTRLLVL.

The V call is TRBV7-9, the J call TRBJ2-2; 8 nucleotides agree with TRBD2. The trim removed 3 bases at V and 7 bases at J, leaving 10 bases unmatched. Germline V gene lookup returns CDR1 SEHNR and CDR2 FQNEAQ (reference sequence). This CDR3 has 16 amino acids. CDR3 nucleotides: TGTGCCAGCAGCTTCCCAGCGGGAGTTCGGGTCGGGGAGCTGTTTTTT. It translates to CASSFPAGVRVGELFF.

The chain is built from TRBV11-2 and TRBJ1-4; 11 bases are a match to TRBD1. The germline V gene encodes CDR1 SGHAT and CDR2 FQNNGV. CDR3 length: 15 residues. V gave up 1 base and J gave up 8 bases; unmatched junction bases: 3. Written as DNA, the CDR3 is TGTGCCAGCAGCTTAGGAGGGACAGGGGGAGAAAAACTGTTTTTT. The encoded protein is CASSLGGTGGEKLFF.

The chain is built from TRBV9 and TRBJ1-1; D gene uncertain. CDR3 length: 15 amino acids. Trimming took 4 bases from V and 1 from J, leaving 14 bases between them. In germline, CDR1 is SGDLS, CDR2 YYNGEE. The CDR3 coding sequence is TGTGCCAGCAGCCCTCTTTTGGCAGGGAACACTGAAGCTTTCTTT. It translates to CASSPLLAGNTEAFF.

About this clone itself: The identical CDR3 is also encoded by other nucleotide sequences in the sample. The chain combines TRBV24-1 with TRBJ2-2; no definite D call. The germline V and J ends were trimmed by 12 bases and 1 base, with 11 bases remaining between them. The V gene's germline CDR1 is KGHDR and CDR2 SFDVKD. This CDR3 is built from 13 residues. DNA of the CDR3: TGTGCCGCCCACTCAGGGAACACCGGGGAGCTGTTTTTT. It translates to CAAHSGNTGELFF.

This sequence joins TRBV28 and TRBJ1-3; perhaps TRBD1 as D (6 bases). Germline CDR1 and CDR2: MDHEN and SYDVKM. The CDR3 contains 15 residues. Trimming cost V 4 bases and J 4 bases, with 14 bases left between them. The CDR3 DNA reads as TGTGCCAGCAGTTACAACACAGGGCAAGGAAACACCATATATTTT. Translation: CASSYNTGQGNTIYF.

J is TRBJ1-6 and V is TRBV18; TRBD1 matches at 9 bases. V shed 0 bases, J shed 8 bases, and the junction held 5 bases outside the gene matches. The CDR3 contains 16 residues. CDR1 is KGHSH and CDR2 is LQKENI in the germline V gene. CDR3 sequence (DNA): TGTGCCAGCTCACCACCGGGACAGGGTACACATTCACCCCTCCACTTT. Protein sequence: CASSPPGQGTHSPLHF.

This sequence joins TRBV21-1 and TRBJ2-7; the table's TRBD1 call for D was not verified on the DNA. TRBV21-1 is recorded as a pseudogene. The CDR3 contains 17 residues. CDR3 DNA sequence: TGTGCCAGCAGCACAGGGGGCCGCCCGGGACACGCCTACGAGCAGTACGTC. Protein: CASSTGGRPGHAYEQYV.

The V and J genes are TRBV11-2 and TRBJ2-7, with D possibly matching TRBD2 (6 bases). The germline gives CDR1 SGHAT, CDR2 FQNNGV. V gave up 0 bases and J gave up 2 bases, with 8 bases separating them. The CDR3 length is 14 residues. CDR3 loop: CASSLEGGPYEQYF. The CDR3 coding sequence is TGTGCCAGCAGCTTAGAGGGAGGCCCCTACGAGCAGTACTTC.

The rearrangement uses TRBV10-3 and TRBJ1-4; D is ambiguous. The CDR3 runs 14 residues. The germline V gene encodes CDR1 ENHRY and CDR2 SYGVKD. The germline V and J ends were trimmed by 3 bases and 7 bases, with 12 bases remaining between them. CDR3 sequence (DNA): TGTGCCATCAGTGAATATAACTCGGGTGAAAAACTGTTTTTT. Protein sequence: CAISEYNSGEKLFF.

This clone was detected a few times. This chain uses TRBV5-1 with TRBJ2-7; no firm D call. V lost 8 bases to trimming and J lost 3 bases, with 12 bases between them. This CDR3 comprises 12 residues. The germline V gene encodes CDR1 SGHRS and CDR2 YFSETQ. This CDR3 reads CASTNQNYEQYF. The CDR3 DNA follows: TGCGCCAGTACAAACCAAAACTACGAGCAGTACTTC.

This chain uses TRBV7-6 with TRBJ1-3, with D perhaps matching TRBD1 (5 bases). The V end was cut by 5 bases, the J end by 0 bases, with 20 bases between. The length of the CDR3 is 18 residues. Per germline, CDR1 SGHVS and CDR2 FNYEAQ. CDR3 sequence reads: CASSLPRGYGVSGNTIYF. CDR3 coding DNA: TGTGCCAGCAGCCTTCCACGGGGGTACGGGGTCTCTGGAAACACCATATATTTT.

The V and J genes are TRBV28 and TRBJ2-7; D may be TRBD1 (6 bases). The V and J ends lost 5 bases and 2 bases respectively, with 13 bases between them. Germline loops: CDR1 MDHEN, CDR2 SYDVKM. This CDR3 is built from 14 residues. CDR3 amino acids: CASSTPGHTYEQYF. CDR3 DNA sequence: TGTGCCAGCAGTACACCGGGACACACCTACGAGCAGTACTTC.

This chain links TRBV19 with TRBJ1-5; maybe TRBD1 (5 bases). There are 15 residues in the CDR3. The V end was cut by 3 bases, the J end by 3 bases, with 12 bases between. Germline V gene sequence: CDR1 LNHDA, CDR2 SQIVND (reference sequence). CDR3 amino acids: CASSMAGHSNQPQHF. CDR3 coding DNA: TGTGCCAGTAGTATGGCAGGACACTCCAATCAGCCCCAGCATTTT.

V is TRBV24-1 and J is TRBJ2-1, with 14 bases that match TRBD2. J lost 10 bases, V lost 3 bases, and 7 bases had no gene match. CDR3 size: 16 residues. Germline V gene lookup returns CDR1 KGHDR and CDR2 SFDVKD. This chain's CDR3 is CATSDRGTSGSGEQFF. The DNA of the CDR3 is TGTGCCACCAGTGATCGCGGGACTAGCGGGAGTGGGGAGCAGTTCTTC.

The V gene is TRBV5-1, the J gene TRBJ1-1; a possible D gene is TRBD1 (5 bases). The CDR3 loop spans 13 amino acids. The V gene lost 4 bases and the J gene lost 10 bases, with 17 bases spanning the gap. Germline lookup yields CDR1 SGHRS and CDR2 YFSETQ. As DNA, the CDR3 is TGCGCCAGCAGCGGGGGAGGGGATGCTGTAGCTTTCTTT. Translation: CASSGGGDAVAFF.